This is a list of T cell receptor beta chains from one sample in a study of blood T cell repertoires in COVID-19. Assay used: immunoSEQ multiplex PCR; TCRdb lists only in-frame clones, some missing. The repertoire includes roughly 150,000 clones, around 80% of them detected once, and 10% to 11% sits in the top ten. Sequencing input: peripheral blood. These receptors were collected from a man aged 55 to 70 who had recovered from COVID-19. The CDR3 runs from the conserved cysteine through the conserved F or W. Fields, in order: V gene, clone size, J gene, D gene, CDR3 length, CDR3 DNA, CDR3 protein. D genes are given only for firm matches. Size is omitted from some rows. Given values are once, few, many or a class for expanded clones.

TRBV4-3	.	TRBJ1-3	.	16	TGCGCCAGCAGCCAAGATCGATCAGGCGCTGGAAACACCATATATTTT	CASSQDRSGAGNTIYF
TRBV6-2/TRBV6-3	.	TRBJ2-5	TRBD1	12	TGTGCCAGCAGTTACCCGACAGGGGACCAGTACTTC	CASSYPTGDQYF
TRBV5-4	.	TRBJ1-1	.	14	TGTGCCAGCAGCTTGGGTACCCTACAGGGCCGGGCTTTCTTT	CASSLGTLQGRAFF
TRBV18	.	TRBJ1-1	TRBD1	15	TGTGCCAGCTCACTGGACAGGTCGGGGGACACTGAAGCTTTCTTT	CASSLDRSGDTEAFF
TRBV27	.	TRBJ1-5	TRBD1	14	TGTGCCAGCAGTTTGGACAGGCTGAATCAGCCCCAGCATTTT	CASSLDRLNQPQHF
TRBV5-8	few	TRBJ2-3	TRBD1	15	TGTGCCAGCACAGACCGGGACAGGAGGACAGATACGCAGTATTTT	CASTDRDRRTDTQYF
TRBV28	.	TRBJ1-3	.	13	TGTGCCAGCAGTTTAAAGCAGGGGAACACCATATATTTT	CASSLKQGNTIYF
TRBV11-2	.	TRBJ1-1	.	14	TGTGCCAGCAGCCCGCGCTTTGGGGGCTCTGAAGCTTTCTTT	CASSPRFGGSEAFF
TRBV11-2	.	TRBJ2-5	TRBD1	15	TGTGCCAGCAGCAATCCGGGACAGGGGGCGGGGGCCCAGTACTTC	CASSNPGQGAGAQYF
TRBV18	few	TRBJ2-3	TRBD2	16	TGTGCCAGCTCATCCGGACTAGCGGGGGGGGAAGATACGCAGTATTTT	CASSSGLAGGEDTQYF
TRBV7-9	.	TRBJ1-3	.	14	TGTGCCAGCAGCTCACAGGCGTCTGGAAACACCATATATTTT	CASSSQASGNTIYF
TRBV29-1	.	TRBJ2-2	TRBD1	18	TGCAGCCCTGGGGAGCAGGACAGGGAATCCTTGGACACCGGGGAGCTGTTTTTT	CSPGEQDRESLDTGELFF
TRBV4-3	.	TRBJ2-2	.	16	TGCGCCAGCAGCCAAGATACACGGGCTCAGGGCGGGGAGCTGTTTTTT	CASSQDTRAQGGELFF
TRBV7-2	once	TRBJ2-3	TRBD1	16	TGTGCCAGCAGCTTAGTGCCGGGACAGGGATCAGATACGCAGTATTTT	CASSLVPGQGSDTQYF
TRBV4-2	.	TRBJ2-2	.	14	TGTGCCAGCAGCTTAAGACTGAACACCGGGGAGCTGTTTTTT	CASSLRLNTGELFF
TRBV20-1	.	TRBJ2-1	TRBD2	17	TGCAGTGCTGGTGCTAGCGGATCCCAGAGCTCCTACAATGAGCAGTTCTTC	CSAGASGSQSSYNEQFF
TRBV11-3	.	TRBJ2-5	TRBD1	15	TGTGCCAGCAGCTTTCGACAGGGGCCGTCGGAGACCCAGTACTTC	CASSFRQGPSETQYF
TRBV6-5	few	TRBJ2-2	TRBD1	14	TGTGCCAGCTTAGAGACAGGGGTTGGCGGGGAGCTGTTTTTT	CASLETGVGGELFF
TRBV5-1	.	TRBJ2-7	.	15	TGCGCCAGCAGTCGCGGACAGTCGGTCTCCTACGAGCAGTACTTC	CASSRGQSVSYEQYF
TRBV28	.	TRBJ1-6	TRBD1	13	TGTGCCAGCCGGACAGGGTCCGGTTCACCCCTCCACTTT	CASRTGSGSPLHF
TRBV28	.	TRBJ1-2	.	14	TGTGCCAGCAGTTCTCCGGGGGGACCCCGTGGCTACACCTTC	CASSSPGGPRGYTF
TRBV18	.	TRBJ2-7	.	14	TGTGCCAGCTCACCACCGCCGGGTACGTTCGAGCAGTACTTC	CASSPPPGTFEQYF
TRBV2	many	TRBJ1-4	.	17	TGTGCCAGCAGTCCCGCACAGGGAGAAGGGAGTAATGAAAAACTGTTTTTT	CASSPAQGEGSNEKLFF
TRBV9	.	TRBJ1-1	.	14	TGTGCCAGCAGCGTAGCTTCGGCCGGGATTGAAGCTTTCTTT	CASSVASAGIEAFF
TRBV7-8	.	TRBJ2-5	TRBD2	16	TGTGCCAGCAGCTTAAGGCTAGCGGGAATCCAAGAGACCCAGTACTTC	CASSLRLAGIQETQYF
TRBV30	once	TRBJ1-1	.	11	TGTGCCTGCGACTTGGGCACTGAAGCTTTCTTT	CACDLGTEAFF
TRBV28	.	TRBJ1-1	.	13	TGTGCCAGCAGGGGGACACCCTCCTATCAGGCTTTCTTT	CASRGTPSYQAFF
TRBV7-2	.	TRBJ1-2	TRBD1	14	TGTGCCAGCAGCCCTGACAGGGGTTCGCATGGCTACACCTTC	CASSPDRGSHGYTF
TRBV5-4	few	TRBJ2-5	TRBD2	16	TGTGCCAGCAGCTTGCCCCTGGCGGGGGGCGAGGAGACCCAGTACTTC	CASSLPLAGGEETQYF
TRBV20-1	.	TRBJ1-5	TRBD1	17	TGCAGTGCTAGTTGGGACAGGGGGCATTTCCACAATCAGCCCCAGCATTTT	CSASWDRGHFHNQPQHF
TRBV7-2	many	TRBJ2-2	TRBD1	13	TGTGCCAGCAGCAGGGACAGCACCGGGGAGCTGTTTTTT	CASSRDSTGELFF
TRBV10-2	.	TRBJ2-6	.	16	TGCGCCAGCAGTGTATCGGGGGACGCTGGGGCCAACGTCCTGACTTTC	CASSVSGDAGANVLTF
TRBV6-4	few	TRBJ2-1	TRBD2	15	TGTGCCAGCAGTGACTCTTCTAGCGGGGGGAATGAGCAGTTCTTC	CASSDSSSGGNEQFF
TRBV29-1	once	TRBJ2-7	TRBD2	14	TGCAGCGTTGAGAAACTAGCGGGAGGAATAGAGCAGTACTTC	CSVEKLAGGIEQYF
TRBV5-1	.	TRBJ2-1	TRBD1	15	TGCGCCAGCAGCCAAGGACAGGGGACCTACAATGAGCAGTTCTTC	CASSQGQGTYNEQFF
TRBV30	.	TRBJ2-7	.	13	TGTGCCTGGAGCGCCTCAGGGTTTTACGAGCAGTACTTC	CAWSASGFYEQYF
TRBV27	once	TRBJ2-7	TRBD1	14	TGTGCCAGCAGTTTGACAGGGAGAAGCTACGAGCAGTACTTC	CASSLTGRSYEQYF
TRBV19	.	TRBJ2-1	TRBD1	15	TGTGCCAGTATGGTGGGGACAGGGGGTGACAATGAGCAGTTCTTC	CASMVGTGGDNEQFF
TRBV20-1	many	TRBJ2-5	TRBD2	14	TGCAGTGCTAGTCGACCGGGAGGAACAGAGACCCAGTACTTC	CSASRPGGTETQYF
TRBV3-1/TRBV3-2	.	TRBJ2-3	TRBD2	18	TGTGCCAGCAGCCCCTCTAGCGGGAGGGCCGCATTCACAGATACGCAGTATTTT	CASSPSSGRAAFTDTQYF
TRBV14	.	TRBJ1-1	.	15	TGTGCCAGCAGCCAAGGAGAGGTATTTAGCACTGAAGCTTTCTTT	CASSQGEVFSTEAFF
TRBV7-3	.	TRBJ2-3	.	14	TGTGCCAGCAGCTTATCCTCGACTTCGACTACGCAGTATTTT	CASSLSSTSTTQYF
TRBV9	.	TRBJ1-5	.	15	TGTGCCAGCAGCGTAGGAGGGGGGGACAATCAGCCCCAGCATTTT	CASSVGGGDNQPQHF
TRBV29-1	.	TRBJ1-1	TRBD1	13	TGCAGCGCTCGGACAGGGGGGAACACTGAAGCTTTCTTT	CSARTGGNTEAFF
TRBV19	.	TRBJ2-2	TRBD1	15	TGTGCCAGTAGTCCGGGGACAGGGTACACCGGGGAGCTGTTTTTT	CASSPGTGYTGELFF
TRBV7-9	few	TRBJ1-1	.	11	TGTGCCATCAGACCGGAGGGGGAAGCTTTCTTT	CAIRPEGEAFF
TRBV9	once	TRBJ2-3	.	16	TGTGCCAGCAGCCTGGCTAACGGGGGAAGCACAGATACGCAGTATTTT	CASSLANGGSTDTQYF
TRBV7-8	few	TRBJ1-6	.	14	TGTGCCAGCAGCTTAGGGGGGGGAAATTCACCCCTCCACTTT	CASSLGGGNSPLHF
TRBV11-2	few	TRBJ1-1	.	13	TGTGCCAGCAAACAGGAAATGAACACTGAAGCTTTCTTT	CASKQEMNTEAFF